Below, 31 T cell receptor beta chains from the same sample are listed, as sequenced in a study of graft-versus-host responses after intestinal transplantation. The study plated some 200,000 CFSE-labeled responders with some 200,000 irradiated, violet-dye-labeled stimulators. Profiling relied on immunoSEQ multiplex PCR, and the TCRdb table lists in-frame clones only, not all of them. Of roughly 21,000 clones detected, 33% appear once; the ten largest clones hold about 9%. This specimen consisted of alloreactive CD8+ T cells from a mixed lymphocyte reaction culture, obtained before intestinal transplant. Subset meaning: CFSE-low proliferating T cells sorted from roughly 6-day pre-transplant mixed lymphocyte reaction (GvH or HvG direction). These receptors all stem from a human patient who received an intestinal transplant.

This clone counts as medium-sized. V gene TRBV6-1 combines with J gene TRBJ1-5, with D tentatively TRBD1 (5 bases). There are 17 residues in the CDR3. Germline V CDR1 and CDR2: MNHNS, SASEGT. Trimming shortened V by 2 bases and J by 7 bases, and 21 bases separated the two germline ends. In DNA form, the CDR3 reads TGTGCCAGCAGTGAATGGGTGGCTACGGGGCCGGGGCAGCCCCAGCATTTT. This encodes CASSEWVATGPGQPQHF.

This sequence joins TRBV6-6 and TRBJ2-3, with D possibly TRBD2 on 6 matching bases. The ends were cut back, 4 bases at V and 6 bases at J, with 8 bases in the middle. The CDR3 totals 12 residues. Germline CDR1 is MNHNY and CDR2 is SVGAGI (reference sequence). CDR3 in amino acids: CASSSAGDTQYF. The CDR3 region has the DNA TGTGCCAGCAGTTCAGCGGGCGATACGCAGTATTTT.

In this sample, this clone turned up a few times. This chain connects TRBV2 to TRBJ1-6, with 7 bases identical to TRBD1. CDR1 SNHLY and CDR2 FYNNEI come from the germline V gene. CDR3 length equals 19 residues. V lost 3 bases and J lost 6; bases outside the gene matches: 17. CDR3 residues: CASSDPGTETIMGNSPLHF. CDR3 in DNA: TGTGCCAGCAGTGATCCCGGGACAGAGACGATCATGGGTAATTCACCCCTCCACTTT.

This clone was seen more than once but under ten times. The CDR3 coding sequence is TGTGCCAGCACAGGACAGATTACCGGGGAGCTGTTTTTT. It encodes CASTGQITGELFF. The genes are TRBV27 and TRBJ2-2; TRBD1 is a possible D gene (6 bases). The CDR3 has 13 residues. Germline CDR1 reads MNHEY; CDR2 reads SMNVEV (reference sequence). The V and J ends lost 7 bases and 5 bases respectively, with 11 bases between them.

In its sample, this clone ranks as medium-sized. The sample has other DNA sequences that encode this CDR3 too. The chain is built from TRBV6-5 and TRBJ2-7; possible D gene TRBD2, 5 bases. Deletions cut 0 bases from V and 6 bases from J, with 6 bases between. CDR1 and CDR2 from the germline V gene are MNHEY and SVGAGI. The CDR3 has 12 amino acids. CDR3: CASSYSGSEQYF. The CDR3 bases are TGTGCCAGCAGTTACTCAGGGAGCGAGCAGTACTTC.

This chain links TRBV11-1 with TRBJ2-7; TRBD2 might be the D (6 bases). Germline V gene sequence: CDR1 SGHAT, CDR2 FQDESV (reference sequence). With 3 bases removed from V and 3 bases from J, the gap between germline ends came to 9 bases. This CDR3 spans 13 amino acids. The CDR3 region has the DNA TGTGCCAGCAGCTTGGGACTGTTCTACGAGCAGTACTTC. Its protein is CASSLGLFYEQYF. Together with reference TRBV11-1 and TRBJ2-7, the CDR3 gives the full variable domain: EAEVAQSPRYKITEKSQAVAFWCDPISGHATLYWYRQILGQGPELLVQFQDESVVDDSQLPKDRFSAERLKGVDSTLKIQPAELGDSAMYLCASSLGLFYEQYFGPGTRLTVT.

This rearrangement joins TRBV19 to TRBJ2-3; 10 bases are a match to TRBD2. This CDR3 comprises 15 residues. With 3 bases clipped from V and 4 bases from J, the junction kept 4 bases outside the gene matches. The V gene's germline CDR1 is LNHDA and CDR2 SQIVND (reference sequence). CDR3 DNA sequence: TGTGCCAGTAGTATTACTAGCGGGAAGGCAGATACGCAGTATTTT. Translating it yields CASSITSGKADTQYF.

This rearrangement joins TRBV27 to TRBJ2-1; TRBD1 is a possible D gene (5 bases). Per the germline V gene, CDR1 is MNHEY and CDR2 is SMNVEV (reference sequence). The CDR3 length is 11 residues. Trimming removed 6 bases from V and 8 bases from J, with 8 bases in between. CDR3 bases: TGTGCCAGCAGCCTGGGGCATGAGCAGTTCTTC. This codes for CASSLGHEQFF.

This sequence joins TRBV5-4 and TRBJ1-5; D may be TRBD1 (6 bases). The CDR3 sequence is 14 residues long. Per germline, CDR1 SGHNT and CDR2 YYREEE (reference sequence). Trimming removed 2 bases at V and 4 bases at J, with 10 bases between. CDR3 in DNA: TGTGCCAGCAGCTTTAGGGGGGGTAATCAGCCCCAGCATTTT. Amino acids: CASSFRGGNQPQHF.

This rearrangement joins TRBV4-3 to TRBJ2-4; 9 positions match TRBD2. The CDR3 runs to 15 residues. The V segment lost 0 bases and the J segment 8 bases; nucleotides outside the gene matches: 5. Germline V gives CDR1 LGHNA, CDR2 YSLEER. This CDR3 is CASSQESREGDIQYF. DNA for the CDR3: TGCGCCAGCAGCCAAGAATCGCGGGAGGGGGACATTCAGTACTTC.

This sequence joins TRBV27 and TRBJ1-2; D is uncertain. The ends were cut back, 9 bases at V and 10 bases at J, with 9 bases in the middle. The CDR3 loop spans 9 amino acids. The germline CDR1 and CDR2 sequences are MNHEY and SMNVEV (reference sequence). CDR3 in amino acids: CARPPAYTF. The CDR3 DNA is TGTGCCAGACCCCCTGCCTACACCTTC.

The rearrangement links TRBV7-9 to TRBJ2-7; possibly TRBD1 for D (5 bases). CDR1 is SEHNR and CDR2 is FQNEAQ in the germline V gene (reference sequence). The CDR3 has 15 residues. Trimming took off 7 bases at V and 2 bases at J, with 18 bases between the two ends. The CDR3 is CASTEIPQGPYEQYF. The CDR3 DNA reads TGTGCCAGCACCGAAATCCCCCAGGGCCCCTACGAGCAGTACTTC.

V is TRBV5-1 and J is TRBJ1-1; D not certain. The CDR3 totals 15 residues. V lost 0 bases and J lost 6, with 15 bases in between. CDR1 is SGHRS, CDR2 YFSETQ, per germline. CDR3: CASSLVYTGRPEAFF. DNA for the CDR3: TGCGCCAGCAGCTTGGTTTACACCGGGCGGCCTGAAGCTTTCTTT. The whole variable domain, filled in from reference TRBV5-1 and TRBJ1-1, reads KAGVTQTPRYLIKTRGQQVTLSCSPISGHRSVSWYQQTPGQGLQFLFEYFSETQRNKGNFPGRFSGRQFSNSRSEMNVSTLELGDSALYLCASSLVYTGRPEAFFGQGTRLTVV.

Sample share makes this clone medium-sized. This chain joins TRBV11-2 and TRBJ2-7; D gene uncertain. V lost 0 bases and J lost 2, with 5 bases in between. The CDR3 covers 13 residues. Germline-derived CDR1 and CDR2 are SGHAT and FQNNGV. This chain's CDR3 is CASSLEAAYEQYF. Written as DNA, the CDR3 is TGTGCCAGCAGCTTAGAGGCAGCCTACGAGCAGTACTTC.

This clone was picked up a small number of times. The genes are TRBV4-1 and TRBJ2-3; D remains unclear. The CDR3 spans 17 residues. V lost 0 bases and J 0 bases, leaving 13 bases between the germline ends. Looked up from germline, CDR1 is MGHRA and CDR2 is YSYEKL. CDR3 region: CASSQDPTELSTDTQYF. The CDR3 DNA sequence: TGCGCCAGCAGCCAAGATCCGACGGAGCTGAGCACAGATACGCAGTATTTT.

V gene TRBV4-1 combines with J gene TRBJ1-1; unclear D gene. This CDR3 spans 14 amino acids. V was shortened by 1 base and J by 1 base, with 7 bases between the two germline ends. CDR1 MGHRA and CDR2 YSYEKL come from the germline V gene. CDR3 sequence (DNA): TGCGCCAGCAGCCAAGGCATAGCGAACACTGAAGCTTTCTTT. This translates into CASSQGIANTEAFF.

In this sample, this clone turned up a few times. The CDR3 bases are TGTGCCAGCAGCTTAAATGAGGGGATCGCAGATACGCAGTATTTT. It is translated as CASSLNEGIADTQYF. The chain employs TRBV7-3 and TRBJ2-3; D assignment may be TRBD1 or TRBD2 (5 bases each). The length of the CDR3 is 15 residues. Germline V gene sequence: CDR1 SGHTA, CDR2 FQGTGA. V was shortened by 1 base and J by 4 bases, with 12 bases between the two germline ends.

In this sample, this clone turned up once. V and J are TRBV6-6 and TRBJ2-7; 12 bases are shared with TRBD2. Germline V gene lookup returns CDR1 MNHNY and CDR2 SVGAGI (reference sequence). The V and J ends lost 4 bases and 7 bases, in that order; junction bases with no gene match: 8. The CDR3 contains 15 residues. The CDR3 coding sequence is TGTGCCAGCAGTTCCCCGACTAGCGGGGGATGGGAGCAGTACTTC. Protein: CASSSPTSGGWEQYF.

The chain recombines TRBV7-3 with TRBJ2-2; D unclear. The CDR3 loop spans 13 amino acids. CDR1 is SGHTA and CDR2 is FQGTGA in the germline V gene. Trimming left V 7 bases short and J 1 base short, with 7 bases between. In DNA, the CDR3 is TGTGCCAGCACCAAGGAGAACACCGGGGAGCTGTTTTTT. Its translation: CASTKENTGELFF.

In its sample, this clone was seen a few times. The chain couples TRBV6-5 to TRBJ1-1; D is uncertain. The CDR3 consists of 11 residues. Germline V CDR1 and CDR2: MNHEY, SVGAGI. V shed 0 bases and J shed 10 bases, with 6 bases lying between them. DNA of the CDR3: TGTGCCAGCAGTTACTCGGAGGTAGCTTTCTTT. Protein sequence: CASSYSEVAFF.

This rearrangement joins TRBV6-6 to TRBJ1-1, with unresolved D. The CDR3 loop spans 11 amino acids. V lost 2 bases, J lost 8 bases, and 6 bases lay in between. Germline CDR1 reads MNHNY; CDR2 reads SVGAGI (reference sequence). The DNA for the CDR3 is TGTGCCAGCAGTTACAGGCTAGAAGCTTTCTTT. Encoded protein: CASSYRLEAFF.

This chain links TRBV5-4 with TRBJ1-2, with 7 bases identical to TRBD1. V lost 4 bases to trimming and J lost 3 bases; unmatched junction nucleotides: 6. This CDR3 contains 14 residues. Germline V gene data show CDR1 as SGHNT and CDR2 as YYREEE (reference sequence). CDR3 nucleotides: TGTGCCAGCAGCCACCCGACAGGGTACTATGGCTACACCTTC. Amino acids: CASSHPTGYYGYTF.

By share, this clone counts as medium-sized (0.01 to 0.1%). The gene calls are TRBV7-3 and TRBJ2-2; D may correspond to TRBD1 or TRBD2 (6 bases each). The V and J ends lost 6 bases and 6 bases respectively, with 23 bases between them. This CDR3 spans 17 amino acids. Germline CDR1 and CDR2: SGHTA and FQGTGA. In DNA, the CDR3 is TGTGCCAGCAGTATGTGGGGGGCCGTCCGTGGTCCCGGGGAGCTGTTTTTT. It encodes CASSMWGAVRGPGELFF.

The genes are TRBV9 and TRBJ2-3; D remains ambiguous. Between the trimmed V and J ends, which lost 3 bases and 9 bases, there was a span of 14 bases. From germline, CDR1 is SGDLS and CDR2 YYNGEE. The CDR3 is 13 amino acids. CDR3 loop: CASSAIPSCTQYF. CDR3 nucleotides: TGTGCCAGCAGCGCGATCCCCAGTTGCACGCAGTATTTT.

V gene TRBV4-1 combines with J gene TRBJ2-7, with TRBD2 matching over 8 bases. Trimming cost V 1 base and J 6 bases; bases outside gene matches: 5. The length of the CDR3 is 14 residues. The germline V gene has CDR1 MGHRA and CDR2 YSYEKL. Written as DNA, the CDR3 is TGCGCCAGCAGCCAAGTGTCTCGGGAGGGCGAGCAGTACTTC. Translation gives CASSQVSREGEQYF.

This chain links TRBV6-5 with TRBJ2-7; 11 positions match TRBD2. Germline V gene data show CDR1 as MNHEY and CDR2 as SVGAGI. This CDR3 is built from 15 residues. J lost 2 bases, V lost 10 bases, and 10 bases had no gene match. CDR3 bases: TGTGCCATCAGACAGCTAGCGGGAGGAACCTACGAGCAGTACTTC. Translated: CAIRQLAGGTYEQYF.

This clone appeared a single time. The chain couples TRBV15 to TRBJ2-1, with 9 bases lining up with TRBD2. The germline V gene has CDR1 LNHNV and CDR2 YYDKDF (reference sequence). This CDR3 spans 20 amino acids. V shed 3 bases and J 10 bases; nucleotides not matched to a gene: 25. The CDR3 DNA follows: TGTGCCACCAGCAGTAACAGGATTAGCGGGAGCAATCGTCCACCCTACGAGCAGTTCTTC. It encodes CATSSNRISGSNRPPYEQFF.

The chain has TRBV4-1 and TRBJ2-5; the D gene is possibly TRBD1 (6 bases). Near its end, the DNA agrees better with TRBJ2-7, so the J call may be wrong. This CDR3 is built from 13 residues. CDR1 is MGHRA, CDR2 YSYEKL, per germline. CDR3 nucleotides: TGCGCCAGCAGCCATGGACAGTTTTACGAGCAGTACTTC. Translating it yields CASSHGQFYEQYF.

The chain carries TRBV7-6 and TRBJ2-3; no definite D call. CDR3 length: 16 residues. CDR1 and CDR2 from the germline V gene are SGHVS and FNYEAQ. The germline V and J ends were trimmed by 1 base and 2 bases, with 13 bases remaining between them. In nucleotides, the CDR3 is TGTGCCAGCAGCTTAGATCTTTCGCCCAACACAGATACGCAGTATTTT. Translating it yields CASSLDLSPNTDTQYF.

There are a few counts of this clone. The chain has TRBV12-5 and TRBJ1-1; D remains unclear. Germline lookup yields CDR1 LGHNT and CDR2 FRNRAP. V lost 2 bases and J 3 bases, leaving 10 bases between the germline ends. This CDR3 region has 14 residues. The CDR3: CASGLPYQDTEAFF. The CDR3 nucleotides are TGTGCTAGTGGTTTGCCCTACCAGGACACTGAAGCTTTCTTT.

By share, this clone ranks as medium-sized. The V and J genes are TRBV19 and TRBJ2-1; no definite D call. The CDR3 totals 13 residues. V lost 5 bases and J lost 8, with 13 bases in between. The germline V gene encodes CDR1 LNHDA and CDR2 SQIVND (reference sequence). In DNA form, the CDR3 reads TGTGCCAGTAGTCCCTCCATAGCCTATGAGCAGTTCTTC. Protein: CASSPSIAYEQFF.